What follows is one TCR beta chain and its context. Its antigen is not known. This may stem from a read error, because a much larger clone lies one nucleotide away. The same CDR3 arises from other DNA sequences in this sample as well. The data were obtained in a study of shared clonotypes between healthy human individuals. Germline CDR1 LNHDA, CDR2 SQIVND (reference sequence). Between the trimmed V and J ends, which lost 6 bases and 0 bases, there was a span of 3 bases. This CDR3 is 12 amino acids long. Measured with immunoSEQ multiplex PCR; TCRdb has only the in-frame clones, and not every one. The table lists hundreds of thousands of clones, about 74% of them singletons. Overall study results and limits: An anticipated effect of sequencing depth on clonotype sharing among donors was recognized.

This chain uses TRBV19 with TRBJ1-5; D gene unclear. The source is a woman in her 30s in good health. The sequencing input was memory CD4+ T cells sorted from blood. The subset denotes: CD45RA-negative fraction. The CDR3 sequence: CASRYSNQPQHF. The CDR3 coding sequence is TGTGCCAGTAGGTATAGCAATCAGCCCCAGCATTTT.